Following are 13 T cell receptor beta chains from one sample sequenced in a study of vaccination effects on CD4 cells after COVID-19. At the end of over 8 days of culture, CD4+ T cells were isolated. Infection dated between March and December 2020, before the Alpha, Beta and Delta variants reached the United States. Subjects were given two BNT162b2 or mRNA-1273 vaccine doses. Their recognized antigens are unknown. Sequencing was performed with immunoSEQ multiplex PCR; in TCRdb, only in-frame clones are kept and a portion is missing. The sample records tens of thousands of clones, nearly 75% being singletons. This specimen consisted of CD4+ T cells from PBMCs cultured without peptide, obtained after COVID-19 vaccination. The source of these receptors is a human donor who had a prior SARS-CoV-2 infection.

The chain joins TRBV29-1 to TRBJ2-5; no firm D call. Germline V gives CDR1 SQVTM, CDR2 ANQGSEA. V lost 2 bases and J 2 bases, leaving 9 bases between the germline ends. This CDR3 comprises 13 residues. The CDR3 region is CSVERTDQETQYF. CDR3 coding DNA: TGCAGCGTTGAACGGACCGATCAAGAGACCCAGTACTTC.

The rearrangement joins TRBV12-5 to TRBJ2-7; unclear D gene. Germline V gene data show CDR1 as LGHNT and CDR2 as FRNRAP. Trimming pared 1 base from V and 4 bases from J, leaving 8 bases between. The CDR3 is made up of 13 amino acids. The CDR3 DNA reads TGTGCTAGTGGTTTGGGGGTTGGGTACGAGCAGTACTTC. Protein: CASGLGVGYEQYF.

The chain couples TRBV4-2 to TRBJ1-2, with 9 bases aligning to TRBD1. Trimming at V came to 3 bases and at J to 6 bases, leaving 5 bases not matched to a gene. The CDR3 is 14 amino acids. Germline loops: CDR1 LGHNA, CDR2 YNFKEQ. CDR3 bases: TGTGCCAGCAGCCATGAACAGGGGGCAGATGGCTACACCTTC. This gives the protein CASSHEQGADGYTF.

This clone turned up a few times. CDR3 nucleotides: TGTGCCAGCAGGGGTGTGGTCGGCTATGGCTACACCTTC. It translates to CASRGVVGYGYTF. This rearrangement joins TRBV27 to TRBJ1-2; D unclear. The V gene's germline CDR1 is MNHEY and CDR2 SMNVEV (reference sequence). The CDR3 consists of 13 residues. V lost 6 bases to trimming and J lost 4 bases, with 12 bases between them.

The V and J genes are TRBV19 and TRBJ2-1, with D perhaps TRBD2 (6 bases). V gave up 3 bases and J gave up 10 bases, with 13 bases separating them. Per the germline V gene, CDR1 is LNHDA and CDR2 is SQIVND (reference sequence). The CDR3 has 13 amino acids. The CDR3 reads CASSIRAGVEQFF. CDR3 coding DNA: TGTGCCAGTAGTATTCGAGCGGGCGTCGAGCAGTTCTTC.

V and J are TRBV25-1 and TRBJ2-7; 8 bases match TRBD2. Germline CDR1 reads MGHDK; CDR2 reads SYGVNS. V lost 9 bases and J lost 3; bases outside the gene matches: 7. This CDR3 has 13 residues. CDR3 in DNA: TGTGCCAGGTCGATCAGCGGGAGCTACGAGCAGTACTTC. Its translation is CARSISGSYEQYF.

The CDR3 region has the DNA TGTGCCAGCTCACCACAATCTTCCCTAGCGGGGGGCAATGAGCAGTTCTTC. Translation: CASSPQSSLAGGNEQFF. This chain connects TRBV18 to TRBJ2-1; 11 nucleotides align to TRBD2. CDR3 length equals 17 residues. Germline CDR1 reads KGHSH; CDR2 reads LQKENI. Trimming removed 1 base from V and 6 bases from J; junction bases left unmatched: 8.

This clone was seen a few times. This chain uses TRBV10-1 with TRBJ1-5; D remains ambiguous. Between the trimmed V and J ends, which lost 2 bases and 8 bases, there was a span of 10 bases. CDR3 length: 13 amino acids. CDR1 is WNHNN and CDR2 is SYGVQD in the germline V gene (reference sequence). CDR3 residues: CASSEGLLEPQHF. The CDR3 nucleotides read TGCGCCAGCAGTGAGGGACTCTTGGAGCCCCAGCATTTT.

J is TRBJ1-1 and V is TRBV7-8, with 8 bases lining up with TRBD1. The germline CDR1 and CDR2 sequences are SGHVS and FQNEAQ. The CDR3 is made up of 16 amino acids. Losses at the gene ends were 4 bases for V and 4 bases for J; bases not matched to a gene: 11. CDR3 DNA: TGTGCCAGCAGCTCCATTTACAGGGGGGGGTTCACTGAAGCTTTCTTT. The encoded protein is CASSSIYRGGFTEAFF.

The CDR3 sequence: CASSFGGALGEQYF. DNA for the CDR3: TGTGCCAGCAGCTTCGGCGGTGCTTTGGGGGAGCAGTACTTC. The V call is TRBV7-2, the J call TRBJ2-7, with D hard to call. There are 14 residues in the CDR3. The V gene lost 3 bases and the J gene lost 7 bases, with 16 bases spanning the gap. Germline V CDR1 and CDR2: SGHTA, FQGNSA.

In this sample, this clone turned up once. The CDR3 nucleotides are TGCGCCAGCAGCTCCGGGACAGGGGTTCTTGAGACCCAGTACTTC. As protein: CASSSGTGVLETQYF. The chain is built from TRBV5-1 and TRBJ2-5, with 10 bases lining up with TRBD1. CDR3 length: 15 amino acids. Trimming took 3 bases from V and 5 from J; bases not matched to a gene: 7. CDR1 and CDR2 (germline): SGHRS, YFSETQ.

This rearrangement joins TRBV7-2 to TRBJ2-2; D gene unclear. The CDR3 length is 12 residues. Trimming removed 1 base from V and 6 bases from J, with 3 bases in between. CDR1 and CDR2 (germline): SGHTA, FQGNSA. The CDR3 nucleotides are TGTGCCAGCAGCTTAGGGCCCGGGGAGCTGTTTTTT. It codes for CASSLGPGELFF.

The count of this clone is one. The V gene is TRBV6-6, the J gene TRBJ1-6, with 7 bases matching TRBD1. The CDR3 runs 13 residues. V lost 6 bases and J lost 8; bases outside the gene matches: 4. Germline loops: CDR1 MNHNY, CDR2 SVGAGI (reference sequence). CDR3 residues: CASRPGQYSPLHF. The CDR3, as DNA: TGTGCCAGCAGACCGGGACAGTATTCACCCCTCCACTTT.